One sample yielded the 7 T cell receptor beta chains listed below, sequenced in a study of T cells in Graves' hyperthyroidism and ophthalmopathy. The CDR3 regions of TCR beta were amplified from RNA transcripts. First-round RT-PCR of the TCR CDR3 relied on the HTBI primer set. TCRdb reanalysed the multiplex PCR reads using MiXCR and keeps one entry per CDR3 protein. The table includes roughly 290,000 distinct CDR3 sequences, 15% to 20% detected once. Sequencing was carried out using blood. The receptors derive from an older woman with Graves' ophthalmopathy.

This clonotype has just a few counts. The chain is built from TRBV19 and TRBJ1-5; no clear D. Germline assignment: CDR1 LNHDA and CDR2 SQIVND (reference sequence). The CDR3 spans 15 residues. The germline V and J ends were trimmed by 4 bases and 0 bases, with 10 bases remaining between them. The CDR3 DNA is TGTGCCAGTAGTAGTCCATTCCTTAGCAATCAGCCCCAGCATTTT. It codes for CASSSPFLSNQPQHF.

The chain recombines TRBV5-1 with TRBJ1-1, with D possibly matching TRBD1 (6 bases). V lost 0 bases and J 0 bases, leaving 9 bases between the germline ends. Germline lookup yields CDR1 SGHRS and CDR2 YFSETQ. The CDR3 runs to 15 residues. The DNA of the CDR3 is TGCGCCAGCAGCTTGGTGGCAGGGGTGAACACTGAAGCTTTCTTT. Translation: CASSLVAGVNTEAFF.

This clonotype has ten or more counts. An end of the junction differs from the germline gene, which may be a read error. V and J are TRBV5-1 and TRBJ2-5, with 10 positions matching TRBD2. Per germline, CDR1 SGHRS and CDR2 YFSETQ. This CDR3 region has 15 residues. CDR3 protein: CASSLVAGGRETQYF. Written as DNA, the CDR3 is TGTGCCAGCAGCTTGGTAGCGGGGGGACGAGAGACCCAGTACTTC.

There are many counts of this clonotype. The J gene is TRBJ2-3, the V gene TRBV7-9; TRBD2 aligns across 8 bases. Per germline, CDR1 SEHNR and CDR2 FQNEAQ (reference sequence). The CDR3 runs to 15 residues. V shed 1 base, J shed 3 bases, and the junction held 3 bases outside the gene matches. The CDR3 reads CASSLGGGLTDTQYF. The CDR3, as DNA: TGTGCCAGCAGCTTAGGCGGGGGGTTGACAGATACGCAGTATTTT.

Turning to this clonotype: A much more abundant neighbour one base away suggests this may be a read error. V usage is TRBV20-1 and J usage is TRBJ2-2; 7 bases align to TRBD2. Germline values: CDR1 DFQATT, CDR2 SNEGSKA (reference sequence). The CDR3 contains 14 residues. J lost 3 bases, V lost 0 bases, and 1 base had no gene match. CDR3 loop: CSARDGGYTGELFF. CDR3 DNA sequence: TGCAGTGCTAGAGACGGGGGGTACACCGGGGAGCTGTTTTTT.

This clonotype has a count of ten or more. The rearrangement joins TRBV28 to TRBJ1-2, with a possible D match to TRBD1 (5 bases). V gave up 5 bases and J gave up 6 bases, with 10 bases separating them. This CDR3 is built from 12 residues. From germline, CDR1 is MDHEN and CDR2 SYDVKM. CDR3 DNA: TGTGCCAGCAGTAAAAGCAGGGATGGCTACACCTTC. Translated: CASSKSRDGYTF.

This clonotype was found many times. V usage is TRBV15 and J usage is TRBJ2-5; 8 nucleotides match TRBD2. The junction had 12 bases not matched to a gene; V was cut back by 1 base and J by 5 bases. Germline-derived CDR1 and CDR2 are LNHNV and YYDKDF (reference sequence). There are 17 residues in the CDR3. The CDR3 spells CATSRANTGTSTETQYF. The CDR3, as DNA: TGTGCCACCAGCAGAGCGAACACCGGGACTAGTACGGAGACCCAGTACTTC. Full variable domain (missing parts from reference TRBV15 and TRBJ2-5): DAMVIQNPRYQVTQFGKPVTLSCSQTLNHNVMYWYQQKSSQAPKLLFHYYDKDFNNEADTPDNFQSRRPNTSFCFLDIRSPGLGDTAMYLCATSRANTGTSTETQYFGPGTRLLVL.